This T cell receptor (beta chain) originates from a study of CD4+ T cells in melanoma. Whole-study findings and limits: Reportedly, melanoma neoantigen-specific CD4+ T cells showed varied differentiation states. CD8+ T cell, macrophage and B cell function reportedly correlated with neoantigen-specific CD4+ T cells.

Measured with immunoSEQ multiplex PCR; TCRdb has only the in-frame clones, and not every one. This repertoire shows over 100,000 clones, 92% found once; its top ten account for 3% to 4%. As to this clone: The target antigen is unknown.

Per germline, CDR1 SGHNT and CDR2 YENEEA. The CDR3 consists of 15 residues. V was shortened by 3 bases and J by 1 base, with 11 bases between the two germline ends. V usage is TRBV11-3 and J usage is TRBJ2-3; possibly TRBD1 or TRBD2 for D (5 bases each). This clonotype was obtained from a human donor with melanoma. The sample taken for sequencing was peripheral blood. Here the CDR3 reads CASSFRDGGTDTQYF. In nucleotides, the CDR3 is TGTGCCAGCAGCTTCCGGGACGGGGGCACAGATACGCAGTATTTT.